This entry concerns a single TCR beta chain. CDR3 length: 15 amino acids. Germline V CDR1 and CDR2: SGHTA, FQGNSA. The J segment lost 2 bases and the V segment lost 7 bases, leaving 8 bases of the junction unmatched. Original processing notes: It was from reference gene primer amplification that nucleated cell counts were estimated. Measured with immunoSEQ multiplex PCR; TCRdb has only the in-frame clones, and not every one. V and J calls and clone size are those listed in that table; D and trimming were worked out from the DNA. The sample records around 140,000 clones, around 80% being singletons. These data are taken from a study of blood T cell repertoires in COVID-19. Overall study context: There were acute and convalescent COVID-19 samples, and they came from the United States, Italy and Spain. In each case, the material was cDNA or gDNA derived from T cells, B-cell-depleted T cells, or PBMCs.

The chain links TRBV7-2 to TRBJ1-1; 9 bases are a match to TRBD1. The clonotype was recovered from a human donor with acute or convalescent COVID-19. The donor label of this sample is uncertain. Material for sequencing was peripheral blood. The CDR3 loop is CASKGKTGGNTEAFF. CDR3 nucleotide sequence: TGTGCCAGCAAGGGGAAGACAGGGGGAAACACTGAAGCTTTCTTT. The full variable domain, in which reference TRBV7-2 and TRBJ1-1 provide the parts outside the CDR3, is GAGVSQSPSNKVTEKGKDVELRCDPISGHTALYWYRQSLGQGLEFLIYFQGNSAPDKSGLPSDRFSAERTGGSVSTLTIQRTQQEDSAVYLCASKGKTGGNTEAFFGQGTRLTVV.